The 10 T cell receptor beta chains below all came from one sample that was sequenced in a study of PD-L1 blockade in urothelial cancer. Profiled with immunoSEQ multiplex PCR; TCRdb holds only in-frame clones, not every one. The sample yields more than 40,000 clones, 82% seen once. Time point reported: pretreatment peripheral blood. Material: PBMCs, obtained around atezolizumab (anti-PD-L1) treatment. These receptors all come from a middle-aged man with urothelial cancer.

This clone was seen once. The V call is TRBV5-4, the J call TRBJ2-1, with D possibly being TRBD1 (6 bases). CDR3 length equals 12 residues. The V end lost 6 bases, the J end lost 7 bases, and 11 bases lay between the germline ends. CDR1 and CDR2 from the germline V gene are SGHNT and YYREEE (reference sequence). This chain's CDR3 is CASTFQGNEQFF. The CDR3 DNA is TGTGCCAGCACCTTTCAGGGGAATGAGCAGTTCTTC.

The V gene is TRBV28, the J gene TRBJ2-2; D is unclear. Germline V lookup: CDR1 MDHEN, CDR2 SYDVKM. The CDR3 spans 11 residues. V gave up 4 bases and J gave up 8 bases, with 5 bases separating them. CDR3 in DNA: TGTGCCAGCAGTTCCTCGGGGGAGCTGTTTTTT. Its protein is CASSSSGELFF.

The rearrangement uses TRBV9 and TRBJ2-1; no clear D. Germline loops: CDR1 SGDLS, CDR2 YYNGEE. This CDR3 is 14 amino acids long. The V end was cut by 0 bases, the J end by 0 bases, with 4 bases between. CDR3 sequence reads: CASSVGSSYNEQFF. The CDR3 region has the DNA TGTGCCAGCAGCGTAGGGAGCTCCTACAATGAGCAGTTCTTC. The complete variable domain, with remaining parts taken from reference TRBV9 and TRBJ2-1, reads DSGVTQTPKHLITATGQRVTLRCSPRSGDLSVYWYQQSLDQGLQFLIQYYNGEERAKGNILERFSAQQFPDLHSELNLSSLELGDSALYFCASSVGSSYNEQFFGPGTRLTVL.

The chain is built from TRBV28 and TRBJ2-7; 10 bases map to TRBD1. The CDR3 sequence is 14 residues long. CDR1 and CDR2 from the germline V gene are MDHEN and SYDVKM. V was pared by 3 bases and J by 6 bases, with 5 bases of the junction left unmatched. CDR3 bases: TGTGCCAGCAGTTTGGGGACAGGGGCATCCGAGCAGTACGTC. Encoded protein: CASSLGTGASEQYV.

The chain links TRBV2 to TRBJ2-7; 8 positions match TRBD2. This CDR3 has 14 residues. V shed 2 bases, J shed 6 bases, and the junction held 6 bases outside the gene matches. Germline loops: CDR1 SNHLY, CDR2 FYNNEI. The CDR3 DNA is TGTGCCAGCAGTGAACTCCAGCGGGGGTTCGAGCAGTACGTC. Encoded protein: CASSELQRGFEQYV.

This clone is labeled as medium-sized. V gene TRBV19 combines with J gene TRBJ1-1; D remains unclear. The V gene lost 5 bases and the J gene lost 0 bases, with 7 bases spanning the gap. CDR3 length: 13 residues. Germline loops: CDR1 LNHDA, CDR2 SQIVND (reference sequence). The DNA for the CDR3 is TGTGCCAGTAGTTGGGCCTTGAACACTGAAGCTTTCTTT. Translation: CASSWALNTEAFF.

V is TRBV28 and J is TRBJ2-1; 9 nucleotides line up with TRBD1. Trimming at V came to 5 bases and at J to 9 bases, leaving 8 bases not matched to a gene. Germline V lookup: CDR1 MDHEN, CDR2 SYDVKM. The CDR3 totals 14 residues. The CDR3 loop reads CASSGQDRGTEQFF. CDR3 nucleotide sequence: TGTGCCAGCAGTGGACAGGACAGGGGTACTGAGCAGTTCTTC.

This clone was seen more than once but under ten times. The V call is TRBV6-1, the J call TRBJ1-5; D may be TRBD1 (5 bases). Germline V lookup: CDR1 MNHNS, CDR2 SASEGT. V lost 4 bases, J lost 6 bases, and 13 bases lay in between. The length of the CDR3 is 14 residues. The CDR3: CASSAGGEGQPQHF. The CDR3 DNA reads TGTGCCAGCAGTGCGGGGGGAGAGGGTCAGCCCCAGCATTTT.

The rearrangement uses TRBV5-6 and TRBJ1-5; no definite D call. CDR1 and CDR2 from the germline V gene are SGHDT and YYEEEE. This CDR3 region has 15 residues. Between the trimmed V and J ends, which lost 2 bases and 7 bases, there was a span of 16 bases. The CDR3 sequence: CASSFGIRTGQPQHF. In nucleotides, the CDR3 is TGTGCCAGCAGCTTTGGGATTAGGACGGGACAGCCCCAGCATTTT.

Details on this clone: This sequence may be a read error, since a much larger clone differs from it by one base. The CDR3 spells CASSLVRGDSPLHF. The CDR3 DNA reads as TGCGCCAGCAGCTTGGTACGGGGAGATTCACCCCTCCACTTT. V is TRBV5-1 and J is TRBJ1-6; no reliable D call. The V and J ends lost 0 bases and 8 bases respectively, with 9 bases between them. Germline CDR1 is SGHRS and CDR2 is YFSETQ. The CDR3 is 14 residues long.